The rows below give T cell receptor beta chains drawn from one sample of a study of PD-1 blockade in classical Hodgkin lymphoma. Generated by immunoSEQ multiplex PCR, the TCRdb table keeps only in-frame clones and is missing some. The sample carries tens of thousands of clones, 93% recorded once. Sequencing input: peripheral blood mononuclear cells (PBMCs). These receptors came from a human donor with classical Hodgkin lymphoma. Both conserved end residues are part of each CDR3. Fields, in order: CDR3 length, V gene, J gene, clone size, D gene, CDR3 protein, CDR3 DNA. The D gene is left open where the match is weak. Where a row states a size, it is once, few, many or the class of an expanded clone; other rows omit it.

11,TRBV6-6,TRBJ2-5,.,.,CASSSGETQYF,TGTGCCAGCAGTTCAGGGGAGACCCAGTACTTC
13,TRBV7-9,TRBJ2-3,.,.,CASSLAASDTQYF,TGTGCCAGCAGCTTAGCGGCGTCGGATACGCAGTATTTT
13,TRBV30,TRBJ1-5,.,.,CAWSEGSNQPQHF,TGTGCCTGGAGTGAAGGTAGCAATCAGCCCCAGCATTTT
13,TRBV6-5,TRBJ1-5,.,TRBD1,CSTGQGKNQPQHF,TGTTCTACGGGACAGGGGAAGAATCAGCCCCAGCATTTT
15,TRBV7-2,TRBJ1-2,.,.,CASSLRLGANYGYTF,TGTGCCAGCAGCTTACGGTTGGGGGCGAACTATGGCTACACCTTC
15,TRBV19,TRBJ2-3,.,TRBD1,CASSMTGASTDTQYF,TGTGCCAGTAGTATGACAGGGGCTAGCACAGATACGCAGTATTTT
13,TRBV7-2,TRBJ1-1,.,.,CASSLGANTEAFF,TGTGCCAGCAGCTTAGGGGCGAACACTGAAGCTTTCTTT
13,TRBV6-5,TRBJ1-2,.,.,CASRIGQFGGYTF,TGTGCCAGCAGAATTGGACAGTTCGGCGGCTACACCTTC
14,TRBV7-9,TRBJ2-7,few,.,CASSLEWDSYEQYF,TGTGCCAGCAGCCTGGAGTGGGACTCCTACGAGCAGTACTTC
14,TRBV9,TRBJ2-1,.,.,CASSLTGSDGEQFF,TGTGCCAGCAGCCTTACCGGCTCCGACGGTGAGCAGTTCTTC
14,TRBV2,TRBJ2-1,.,.,CASSHGVPNGEQFF,TGTGCCAGCAGTCATGGGGTACCAAACGGTGAGCAGTTCTTC
14,TRBV4-2,TRBJ1-1,.,.,CASSLGELNTEAFF,TGTGCCAGCAGCCTTGGGGAGTTGAACACTGAAGCTTTCTTT
14,TRBV7-2,TRBJ1-1,.,.,CASSFSHSNTEAFF,TGTGCCAGCAGCTTCAGTCATTCGAACACTGAAGCTTTCTTT
14,TRBV19,TRBJ2-7,once,TRBD1,CASSTGQGAYEQYF,TGTGCCAGTAGTACCGGACAGGGGGCCTACGAGCAGTACTTC
15,TRBV6-1,TRBJ1-5,.,.,CASSSRGGRNQPQHF,TGTGCCAGCAGTTCCCGGGGAGGGCGAAATCAGCCCCAGCATTTT
12,TRBV29-1,TRBJ2-3,.,TRBD2,CSGTSGTDTQYF,TGCAGCGGGACTAGCGGCACAGATACGCAGTATTTT
14,TRBV6-5,TRBJ2-7,.,.,CASSSTGSVYEQYF,TGTGCCAGCAGTTCCACAGGCTCGGTCTACGAGCAGTACTTC
14,TRBV19,TRBJ1-3,.,TRBD1,CASSRTGAGNTIYF,TGTGCCAGTAGTCGGACAGGGGCTGGAAACACCATATATTTT
15,TRBV7-2,TRBJ1-1,.,.,CASSLAGALNTEAFF,TGTGCCAGCAGCTTAGCAGGGGCCCTGAACACTGAAGCTTTCTTT
14,TRBV11-3,TRBJ2-7,once,.,CASSPLGAAYEQYF,TGTGCCAGCAGCCCCCTTGGGGCGGCCTACGAGCAGTACTTC
18,TRBV7-9,TRBJ2-1,once,.,CASSLVGGSSASYNEQFF,TGTGCCAGCAGCTTAGTAGGGGGGTCTAGCGCCTCCTACAATGAGCAGTTCTTC
13,TRBV19,TRBJ1-2,.,.,CASSKLQNYGYTF,TGTGCCAGTAGTAAATTACAGAACTATGGCTACACCTTC
15,TRBV7-2,TRBJ1-1,.,TRBD1,CASSDYRQGNTEAFF,TGTGCCAGCAGCGACTACAGACAGGGGAACACTGAAGCTTTCTTT
11,TRBV29-1,TRBJ2-3,.,.,CSVEGRDTQYF,TGCAGCGTTGAGGGGAGGGATACGCAGTATTTT
16,TRBV15,TRBJ2-2,.,TRBD1,CATSSTPGQGFGELFF,TGTGCCACCAGCAGCACTCCGGGACAGGGGTTCGGGGAGCTGTTTTTT
11,TRBV7-9,TRBJ1-1,.,.,CASAGYTEAFF,TGTGCCAGCGCGGGGTACACTGAAGCTTTCTTT
15,TRBV4-1,TRBJ2-1,few,.,CASSQGILSYNEQFF,TGCGCCAGCAGCCAAGGGATACTGTCCTACAATGAGCAGTTCTTC
15,TRBV4-1,TRBJ1-5,.,.,CASSQEGSSNQPQHF,TGCGCCAGCAGCCAAGAGGGGAGTAGCAATCAGCCCCAGCATTTT
13,TRBV19,TRBJ2-1,once,.,CASMGRSYNEQFF,TGTGCCAGTATGGGGCGCTCCTACAATGAGCAGTTCTTC
15,TRBV7-8,TRBJ1-2,few,.,CASSPGRRFNYGYTF,TGTGCCAGCAGCCCAGGGCGCCGCTTTAACTATGGCTACACCTTC
16,TRBV4-3,TRBJ2-3,.,TRBD2,CASSQERAGGSDTQYF,TGCGCCAGCAGCCAAGAGCGAGCGGGAGGCTCAGATACGCAGTATTTT
16,TRBV19,TRBJ2-2,few,.,CASTPSGGRYTGELFF,TGTGCCAGTACCCCATCGGGTGGCAGATACACCGGGGAGCTGTTTTTT
16,TRBV15,TRBJ1-3,.,.,CATSRDGSGSGNTIYF,TGTGCCACCAGCAGAGATGGGTCGGGATCTGGAAACACCATATATTTT
15,TRBV21-1,TRBJ2-4,.,.,CASRGGGALKNIQYF,TGTGCCAGCAGGGGCGGGGGGGCCCTGAAAAACATTCAGTACTTC
13,TRBV10-3,TRBJ1-4,.,.,CAISGGRGEKLFF,TGTGCCATCAGTGGGGGGAGAGGTGAAAAACTGTTTTTT
16,TRBV4-2,TRBJ1-2,once,TRBD1,CASSQGKLTGPYGYTF,TGTGCCAGCAGCCAAGGTAAACTGACAGGGCCCTATGGCTACACCTTC
18,TRBV28,TRBJ2-7,once,.,CASSFWISDYQGRAEQYF,TGTGCCAGCAGTTTCTGGATCTCGGACTACCAGGGTCGGGCCGAGCAGTACTTC
13,TRBV30,TRBJ2-2,once,.,CARGSPSAGELFF,TGTGCCAGGGGGAGCCCGTCGGCGGGGGAGCTGTTTTTT
14,TRBV15,TRBJ2-3,.,.,CATSRDFPTDTQYF,TGTGCCACCAGCAGAGATTTCCCAACAGATACGCAGTATTTT
15,TRBV7-3,TRBJ2-3,.,TRBD2,CASTIAGASTDTQYF,TGTGCCAGCACCATAGCGGGAGCTAGCACAGATACGCAGTATTTT
17,TRBV19,TRBJ2-7,.,TRBD2,CASSPPASGSNSYEQYF,TGTGCCAGTAGTCCCCCCGCTAGCGGGAGTAATAGTTACGAGCAGTACTTC
14,TRBV2,TRBJ1-1,.,TRBD1,CASRVTGVNTEAFF,TGTGCCAGCAGAGTGACAGGGGTGAACACTGAAGCTTTCTTT
16,TRBV6-5,TRBJ2-2,.,.,CASSYLLLGRSGELFF,TGTGCCAGCAGTTACTTGCTCCTGGGACGCTCCGGGGAGCTGTTTTTT
13,TRBV6-5,TRBJ2-5,.,.,CASSRQHQETQYF,TGTGCCAGCAGTCGACAACACCAAGAGACCCAGTACTTC
16,TRBV10-3,TRBJ1-4,few,TRBD1,CAISGGQGGVNEKLFF,TGTGCCATCAGTGGAGGACAGGGAGGGGTAAACGAAAAACTGTTTTTT
15,TRBV10-1,TRBJ2-7,once,TRBD1,CASSESTGALSEQYF,TGCGCCAGCAGTGAGTCCACAGGGGCGCTCTCCGAGCAGTACTTC
13,TRBV19,TRBJ2-5,.,.,CASSIGKKETQYF,TGTGCCAGTAGTATCGGGAAGAAGGAGACCCAGTACTTC
16,TRBV5-1,TRBJ1-4,.,.,CASSFLHQSTNEKLFF,TGCGCCAGCAGCTTCCTTCATCAGTCAACTAATGAAAAACTGTTTTTT
15,TRBV13,TRBJ2-5,.,.,CASSLLRGPGETQYF,TGTGCCAGCAGCTTACTACGGGGGCCAGGGGAGACCCAGTACTTC
12,TRBV28,TRBJ2-1,.,.,CASSFDRNEQFF,TGTGCCAGCAGTTTTGACAGAAATGAGCAGTTCTTC
16,TRBV5-5,TRBJ1-5,once,TRBD1,CASSYQARGSNQPQHF,TGTGCCAGCAGCTACCAAGCCAGGGGGAGCAATCAGCCCCAGCATTTT
13,TRBV6-5,TRBJ1-3,.,.,CASSYPAGNTIYF,TGTGCCAGCAGTTACCCGGCCGGAAACACCATATATTTT
14,TRBV5-5,TRBJ1-5,once,.,CASSLAGAHQPQHF,TGTGCCAGCAGCTTGGCAGGGGCCCATCAGCCCCAGCATTTT
14,TRBV18,TRBJ2-1,once,.,CASSRGYIYNEQFF,TGTGCCAGCTCACGGGGGTATATCTACAATGAGCAGTTCTTC
15,TRBV7-2,TRBJ2-2,.,.,CASSLMRGRTGELFF,TGTGCCAGCAGCTTAATGCGAGGGCGGACCGGGGAGCTGTTTTTT
11,TRBV7-2,TRBJ2-5,.,.,CASSSGETQYF,TGTGCCAGCAGCTCCGGAGAGACCCAGTACTTC
15,TRBV5-6,TRBJ2-3,.,.,CASSLEITSTDTQYF,TGTGCCAGCAGCTTGGAAATAACTAGCACAGATACGCAGTATTTT
15,TRBV6-6,TRBJ1-5,few,.,CASSRTAQGNQPQHF,TGTGCCAGCAGCCGGACAGCCCAGGGCAATCAGCCCCAGCATTTT